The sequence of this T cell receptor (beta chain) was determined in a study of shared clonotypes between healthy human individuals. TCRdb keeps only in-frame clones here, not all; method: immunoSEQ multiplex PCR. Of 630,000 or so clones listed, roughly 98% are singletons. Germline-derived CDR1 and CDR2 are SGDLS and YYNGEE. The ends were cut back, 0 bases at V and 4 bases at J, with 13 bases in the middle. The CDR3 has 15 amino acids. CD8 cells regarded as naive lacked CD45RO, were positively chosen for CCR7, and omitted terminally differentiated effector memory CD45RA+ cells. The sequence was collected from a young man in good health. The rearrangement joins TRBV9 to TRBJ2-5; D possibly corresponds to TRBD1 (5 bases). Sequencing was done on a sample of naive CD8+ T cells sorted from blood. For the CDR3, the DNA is TGTGCCAGCAGCGTAGGTGGGGCGGTTCTAGAGACCCAGTACTTC. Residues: CASSVGGAVLETQYF.